The 18 T cell receptor beta chains below all came from one sample that was sequenced in a study of blood T cells in healthy people across ages. A second about 6 to 12 cycle PCR used barcoded and J-beta primers. TCRdb passed the 5' RACE reads through MiXCR, listing each CDR3 protein once. The profile shows about 800,000 distinct CDR3 sequences, about 25% of them singletons. Separately, the same data were catalogued under a study of T cells of mothers and their children.

The sample comprised blood. The receptors derive from a boy aged 5-17 years in good health.

The chain has TRBV4-3 and TRBJ2-3; 10 nucleotides agree with TRBD2. Germline-derived CDR1 and CDR2 are LGHNA and YSLEER. This CDR3 is built from 18 residues. The V and J ends lost 0 bases and 2 bases, in that order; junction bases with no gene match: 8. The CDR3 DNA reads TGCGCCAGCAGCCAAGATAGCCTAGCGGGGGCACTCACAGATACGCAGTATTTT. It encodes CASSQDSLAGALTDTQYF.

This chain uses TRBV4-3 with TRBJ2-1; D ambiguous. The J call may be mistaken, given a closer DNA end match to TRBJ2-5. CDR1 and CDR2 from the germline V gene are LGHNA and YSLEER. There are 16 residues in the CDR3. CDR3 in DNA: TGCGCCAGCAGCCAAGATCTATTGGGATCCGGGGAGACCCAGTACTTC. Translation: CASSQDLLGSGETQYF.

The chain carries TRBV10-3 and TRBJ1-1, with D hard to call. V shed 6 bases and J shed 4 bases, with 9 bases lying between them. The germline V gene encodes CDR1 ENHRY and CDR2 SYGVKD. The length of the CDR3 is 12 residues. In DNA form, the CDR3 reads TGTGCCATCAGCCAGTCAGGCACTGAAGCTTTCTTT. Amino acids: CAISQSGTEAFF.

The chain combines TRBV5-6 with TRBJ2-1, with D perhaps matching TRBD1 or TRBD2 (6 bases each). V shed 0 bases and J shed 1 base, with 14 bases lying between them. This CDR3 comprises 17 residues. Per the germline V gene, CDR1 is SGHDT and CDR2 is YYEEEE. The CDR3 protein is CASSLVGGPESYNEQFF. CDR3 DNA sequence: TGTGCCAGCAGCTTGGTTGGGGGGCCCGAATCCTACAATGAGCAGTTCTTC.

The chain couples TRBV29-1 to TRBJ2-7; 9 nucleotides line up with TRBD2. From germline, CDR1 is SQVTM and CDR2 ANQGSEA. This CDR3 contains 17 residues. With V trimmed by 1 base and J by 2 bases, 12 bases remained unmatched. The CDR3 protein is CSVEGVQREDRPYEQYF. In DNA, the CDR3 is TGCAGCGTTGAAGGAGTCCAGCGGGAGGATCGACCCTACGAGCAGTACTTC.

In its sample, this clonotype was seen a few times. V is TRBV7-2 and J is TRBJ2-5; D possibly corresponds to TRBD2 (6 bases). CDR1 SGHTA and CDR2 FQGNSA come from the germline V gene. V was shortened by 6 bases and J by 4 bases, with 15 bases between the two germline ends. This CDR3 has 14 residues. CDR3 sequence: CASRPWGGGETQYF. CDR3 coding DNA: TGTGCCAGCAGGCCGTGGGGAGGAGGAGAGACCCAGTACTTC.

This clonotype was recorded many times. This chain uses TRBV3-1 with TRBJ2-1; 9 bases are shared with TRBD2. The CDR3 loop spans 19 amino acids. The ends lost 1 base at V and 0 bases at J; junction bases unmatched: 10. Looked up from germline, CDR1 is LGHDT and CDR2 is YNNKEL (reference sequence). CDR3 sequence: CASSQGPAGGPSSYNEQFF. The DNA of the CDR3 is TGTGCCAGCAGCCAAGGCCCAGCGGGAGGACCGAGCTCCTACAATGAGCAGTTCTTC.

In its sample, this clonotype was seen a few times. This chain uses TRBV28 with TRBJ2-5; 8 bases fit TRBD2. Germline trimming cut 5 bases from V and 2 bases from J; bases unmatched to any gene: 13. The germline V gene has CDR1 MDHEN and CDR2 SYDVKM. The CDR3 covers 17 residues. CDR3 residues: CASSPTLGLEPQETQYF. The DNA for the CDR3 is TGTGCCAGCAGTCCCACCCTGGGACTAGAACCACAAGAGACCCAGTACTTC.

The rearrangement joins TRBV6-6 to TRBJ2-5, with D possibly being TRBD1 or TRBD2 (5 bases each). The germline CDR1 and CDR2 sequences are MNHNY and SVGAGI (reference sequence). Deletions cut 2 bases from V and 11 bases from J, with 9 bases between. This CDR3 has 11 residues. The CDR3 bases are TGTGCCAGCAGTTACGAGGGGTCGCAGTACTTC. Its protein is CASSYEGSQYF.

Only one count was recorded for this clonotype. The V call is TRBV5-6, the J call TRBJ1-1, with D hard to call. The CDR3 spans 16 residues. Germline values: CDR1 SGHDT, CDR2 YYEEEE. V dropped 3 bases and J dropped 0 bases, with 15 bases sitting between them. The CDR3: CASSWERVGMNTEAFF. The DNA of the CDR3 is TGTGCCAGCAGCTGGGAGCGAGTCGGCATGAACACTGAAGCTTTCTTT. The whole variable domain, remainder taken from reference TRBV5-6 and TRBJ1-1, is DAGVTQSPTHLIKTRGQQVTLRCSPKSGHDTVSWYQQALGQGPQFIFQYYEEEERQRGNFPDRFSGHQFPNYSSELNVNALLLGDSALYLCASSWERVGMNTEAFFGQGTRLTVV.

The V gene is TRBV3-1, the J gene TRBJ2-3, with unresolved D. V was clipped by 4 bases and J by 0 bases, with 11 bases between them. The CDR3 has 15 amino acids. Per germline, CDR1 LGHDT and CDR2 YNNKEL (reference sequence). In nucleotides, the CDR3 is TGTGCCAGCAGCCCCGCGGCGAGTAGCACAGATACGCAGTATTTT. Translated: CASSPAASSTDTQYF.

This clonotype has ten or more counts. This rearrangement joins TRBV7-3 to TRBJ1-1, with D tentatively TRBD1 (6 bases). The CDR3 covers 14 residues. V gave up 2 bases and J gave up 2 bases, with 9 bases separating them. CDR1 is SGHTA, CDR2 FQGTGA, per germline. DNA for the CDR3: TGTGCCAGCAGCTTATCGGGGGGCAACACTGAAGCTTTCTTT. Translated, it gives CASSLSGGNTEAFF.

The V call is TRBV18, the J call TRBJ2-5, with 9 bases aligning to TRBD1. The germline V gene has CDR1 KGHSH and CDR2 LQKENI. The CDR3 has 15 residues. V shed 2 bases, J shed 5 bases, and the junction held 6 bases outside the gene matches. CDR3 loop: CASSPGTGPRETQYF. The CDR3, as DNA: TGTGCCAGCTCACCAGGGACAGGGCCTCGCGAGACCCAGTACTTC.

The chain employs TRBV4-1 and TRBJ2-1; D might be TRBD1 (6 bases). CDR3 length: 16 amino acids. Germline lookup yields CDR1 MGHRA and CDR2 YSYEKL. The germline V and J ends were trimmed by 3 bases and 0 bases, with 12 bases remaining between them. The CDR3 spells CASSQGDTHSYNEQFF. The DNA for the CDR3 is TGCGCCAGCAGCCAGGGGGACACCCACTCCTACAATGAGCAGTTCTTC.

V is TRBV3-1 and J is TRBJ2-1, with TRBD2 identical over 9 bases. From germline, CDR1 is LGHDT and CDR2 YNNKEL (reference sequence). The CDR3 is 16 residues long. Germline trimming cut 3 bases from V and 3 bases from J; bases unmatched to any gene: 6. The CDR3 loop reads CASSHLLAGNYNEQFF. CDR3 DNA: TGTGCCAGCAGCCACCTACTAGCGGGCAACTACAATGAGCAGTTCTTC.

This clonotype was seen ten or more times. V and J are TRBV25-1 and TRBJ2-1; D is perhaps TRBD1 (6 bases). The germline V and J ends were trimmed by 3 bases and 0 bases, with 21 bases remaining between them. CDR3 length equals 19 residues. Germline V gene sequence: CDR1 MGHDK, CDR2 SYGVNS. CDR3 protein: CASSEEGPGTDSSYNEQFF. The CDR3 coding sequence is TGTGCCAGCAGTGAGGAAGGACCAGGGACGGACAGCTCCTACAATGAGCAGTTCTTC. Full variable domain (remainder filled in from reference TRBV25-1 and TRBJ2-1): EADIYQTPRYLVIGTGKKITLECSQTMGHDKMYWYQQDPGMELHLIHYSYGVNSTEKGDLSSESTVSRIRTEHFPLTLESARPSHTSQYLCASSEEGPGTDSSYNEQFFGPGTRLTVL.

The CDR3 is CASRSGINYGYTF. Written as DNA, the CDR3 is TGCGCCAGCAGGTCGGGGATTAACTATGGCTACACCTTC. J is TRBJ1-2 and V is TRBV5-1; no firm D call. The CDR3 is 13 amino acids. V lost 5 bases and J lost 1, with 9 bases in between. Germline CDR1 reads SGHRS; CDR2 reads YFSETQ.

This chain joins TRBV27 and TRBJ2-7; 11 bases agree with TRBD2. CDR1 MNHEY and CDR2 SMNVEV come from the germline V gene (reference sequence). The V and J ends lost 5 bases and 2 bases, in that order; junction bases with no gene match: 2. The CDR3 has 14 residues. The CDR3 reads CASSIAGGPYEQYF. The CDR3 DNA reads as TGTGCCAGCAGTATAGCGGGAGGGCCCTACGAGCAGTACTTC.